The T cell receptor (beta chain) described here comes from a study of cytomegalovirus exposure and HLA in healthy donors. The CDR3 length is 14 residues. The germline V and J ends were trimmed by 6 bases and 1 base, with 12 bases remaining between them. CDR1 is SGHVS and CDR2 is FNYEAQ in the germline V gene. PCR primers comprised 60 Vbeta and 13 Jbeta primers. The repertoire was sequenced with immunoSEQ multiplex PCR; TCRdb's copy has only in-frame clones and lacks some. Found here are about 89,000 clones, less than 85% of them singletons; the top ten hold 6.5% to 9%. Sequenced material: PBMCs. The clonotype comes from a man in his forties in good health and CMV-seropositive. The chain combines TRBV7-6 with TRBJ2-5, with a tentative D call TRBD1 (5 bases). The CDR3 sequence: CASSHLGRQETQYF. CDR3 coding DNA: TGTGCCAGCAGTCATCTGGGGCGCCAAGAGACCCAGTACTTC.